A selection of T cell receptor beta chains follows, all from one sample in a study of T-cell memory formation after mild COVID-19. Using its own MiXCR run on the 5' RACE reads, TCRdb lists one record per CDR3 protein. The sample carries roughly 200,000 distinct CDR3 sequences, about a sixth recorded once. The sample comprised PBMCs or a T cell subset sorted from them (not recorded which). These TCRs come from an adult woman who had mild COVID-19 (a few samples of this study predate the infection). Cell type and time point are not known. CDR3s include the opening cysteine and the closing phenylalanine or tryptophan. Fields, in order: D gene, V gene, J gene, clone size, CDR3 DNA, CDR3 protein. D genes are given only for firm matches. A clone size is listed for some rows: how often the clone was seen (once, few, many), or a class if it is expanded.

TRBD1	TRBV7-8	TRBJ1-6	NA	TGTGCCAGCAGCGTGACAGGGATCCTCAACTCCTATAATTCACCCCTCCACTTT	CASSVTGILNSYNSPLHF
TRBD2	TRBV28	TRBJ2-5	NA	TGTGCCAGCAGTTCCCGAGCCGTCATAGGGACTAGCGAGTCAAGGACCCAGTACTTC	CASSSRAVIGTSESRTQYF
NA	TRBV7-2	TRBJ2-2	few	TGTGCCAGCAAGGGGCGGGGCACCGGGGAGCTGTTTTTT	CASKGRGTGELFF
NA	TRBV29-1	TRBJ2-7	NA	TGCAGCGTTGTAATGGCGACTTCCCTAAGCTCCTACGAGCAGTACTTC	CSVVMATSLSSYEQYF
NA	TRBV20-1	TRBJ1-2	few	TGCAGTGCCCCCCCCAAAGGGCAGGCCACTACCTATGGCTACACCTTC	CSAPPKGQATTYGYTF
NA	TRBV6-2/TRBV6-3	TRBJ1-1	NA	TGTGCCAGCAGCTCGATCAGGGGAGGGGACACTGAAGCTTTCTTT	CASSSIRGGDTEAFF
TRBD2	TRBV3-1	TRBJ2-3	few	TGTGCCAGCAGCCAAGATCCGGGGGGTGCCACAGATACGCAGTATTTT	CASSQDPGGATDTQYF
NA	TRBV10-3	TRBJ1-2	few	TGTGCCATCAGTGATTTGAGGGTGGTGGATGGCTACACCTTC	CAISDLRVVDGYTF
TRBD2	TRBV23-1	TRBJ2-5	NA	TGCGCCAGCAGTCCCGGGACTAAAGAGACCCAGTACTTC	CASSPGTKETQYF
TRBD1	TRBV4-2	TRBJ2-7	few	TGTGCCAGCAGCCAGAGACCGGGACAGCCTTACGAGCAGTACTTC	CASSQRPGQPYEQYF
TRBD1	TRBV5-1	TRBJ2-5	NA	TGCGCCAGCAGCTTGGCCAACAGGGGAGAAGAGACCCAGTACTTC	CASSLANRGEETQYF
NA	TRBV6-5	TRBJ1-5	few	TGTGCCAGCAGTTGGGACAACAATCAGCCCCAGCATTTT	CASSWDNNQPQHF
TRBD1	TRBV3-1	TRBJ1-2	NA	TGTGCCAGCAGCCAAGATTCGGGACAGCTATATGGCTACACCTTC	CASSQDSGQLYGYTF
TRBD1	TRBV7-7	TRBJ2-2	few	TGTGCGCCAAAAGAAGGGACAGGGGATAGCGGGGAGCTGTTTTTT	CAPKEGTGDSGELFF
TRBD2	TRBV7-3	TRBJ2-1	NA	TGTGCCAGCAGCTTCCTAGCGGGAGATTACAATGAGCAGTTCTTC	CASSFLAGDYNEQFF
NA	TRBV12-3/TRBV12-4	TRBJ2-1	many	TGTGCCAGCATTCGGGAGCCCTACAATGAGCAGTTCTTC	CASIREPYNEQFF
TRBD1	TRBV5-1	TRBJ2-7	many	TGCGCCAGCAGCTTGGGGACAGGGACCTACGAGCAGTACTTC	CASSLGTGTYEQYF
TRBD2	TRBV3-1	TRBJ2-7	few	TGTGCCAGCAGCCGCACTAGCGGGAGAGGGTACGAGCAGTACTTC	CASSRTSGRGYEQYF
NA	TRBV5-1	TRBJ2-1	few	TGCGCCAGCAGCTTGGATGGGTCGGGGGCAACCCACCGGTTCTTC	CASSLDGSGATHRFF
NA	TRBV5-1	TRBJ1-1	once	TGCGCCAGCAGCTTCGAGCGGACAGACAACACTGAAGCTTTCTTT	CASSFERTDNTEAFF
TRBD1	TRBV3-1	TRBJ1-1	few	TGTGCCAGCAGCCAAGGGACAGGGAGGACTGAAGCTTTCTTT	CASSQGTGRTEAFF
NA	TRBV5-1	TRBJ1-5	few	TGCGCCAGCAGCTTGGATGGACGCGGCAATCAGCCCCAGCATTTT	CASSLDGRGNQPQHF
TRBD1	TRBV9	TRBJ2-7	NA	TGTGCCAGCAGCGTAGCGCCGGGACAGGGGTACGAGCAGTACTTC	CASSVAPGQGYEQYF
TRBD1	TRBV12-3/TRBV12-4	TRBJ1-2	NA	TGTGCCAGCAGCAAGGACAGGCTGCAGGGCTACACCTTC	CASSKDRLQGYTF
NA	TRBV4-1	TRBJ2-4	few	TGCGCCAGCAGCCAAGGGACATTATTAGCCAAAAACATTCAGTACTTC	CASSQGTLLAKNIQYF
NA	TRBV24-1	TRBJ2-6	few	TGTGCCACCAGTGAAGGCCGGGCTGGGGCCAACGTCCTGACTTTC	CATSEGRAGANVLTF
TRBD2	TRBV9	TRBJ2-5	NA	TGTGCCAGCAGCCCTGGGACTACCCAAGAGACCCAGTACTTC	CASSPGTTQETQYF
TRBD2	TRBV4-3	TRBJ2-3	NA	TGCGCCAGCAGCCAAGTTCTAGCGGGAGGGGGTACAGATACGCAGTATTTT	CASSQVLAGGGTDTQYF
NA	TRBV29-1	TRBJ2-7	few	TGCAGCGTGAGGGCAGTTTACGAGCAGTACTTC	CSVRAVYEQYF
NA	TRBV4-1	TRBJ2-7	few	TGCGCCAGCAGCCAAGTGAGCGCAGTCTCCTACGAGCAGTACTTC	CASSQVSAVSYEQYF
TRBD2	TRBV4-1	TRBJ2-3	NA	TGCGCCAGCAGCCAAGACCCCAGCGGGAGGGGGACAGATACGCAGTATTTT	CASSQDPSGRGTDTQYF
NA	TRBV29-1	TRBJ2-7	NA	TGCAGCGTTGGGTCGGGGGCCTACGAGCAGTACTTC	CSVGSGAYEQYF
TRBD2	TRBV27	TRBJ2-7	NA	TGTGCCAGCTCCTCATATAGCGGGGGATCCTACGAGCAGTACTTC	CASSSYSGGSYEQYF
TRBD1	TRBV24-1	TRBJ2-1	NA	TGTGCCACCAGTGATTGGACAGGACGGGGCGTCTACAATGAGCAGTTCTTC	CATSDWTGRGVYNEQFF
NA	TRBV29-1	TRBJ1-1	NA	TGCAGCGTTGAGAAGGGTGTGAACACTGAAGCTTTCTTT	CSVEKGVNTEAFF
TRBD1	TRBV11-2	TRBJ2-1	few	TGTGCCAGCAGCCGCACTTGGTCATCGGGGGCGGCAGGGGGCTTGACTGAGCAGTTCTTC	CASSRTWSSGAAGGLTEQFF
NA	TRBV6-2/TRBV6-3	TRBJ2-5	NA	TGTGCCACCTCGTGGGAGACCCAGTACTTC	CATSWETQYF
NA	TRBV5-1	TRBJ2-2	NA	TGCGCCAGCAGCTTAATGCCCCCCGGGGAGCTGTTTTTT	CASSLMPPGELFF
NA	TRBV7-8	TRBJ2-2	NA	TGTGCCAGCAGCCCGACAGGCTTCAACACCGGGGAGCTGTTTTTT	CASSPTGFNTGELFF
TRBD1	TRBV7-3	TRBJ2-7	few	TGTGCCAGCAGCTTGAGCATAGGGAGACAGGGGGCGTACGAGCAGTACTTC	CASSLSIGRQGAYEQYF
NA	TRBV6-2/TRBV6-3	TRBJ2-7	NA	TGTGCCAGCACCAAAGGGACCGGAGCCTACGAGCAGTACTTC	CASTKGTGAYEQYF